This T cell receptor beta chain comes out of a study of T cell responses to AZD1222 COVID-19 vaccine. Study conclusions and caveats: The donors showed a predominance of white British ancestry and of females, with possible underestimation of clonal diversity.

Turning to this clone: What it recognizes is unknown.

Sequenced by immunoSEQ multiplex PCR; TCRdb stores in-frame clones only, minus some. The repertoire includes 140,000 to 150,000 clones, around 90% of them detected once, and approximately 3.8% sits in the top ten. Specimen: peripheral blood, collected 28 days after the second AZD1222 dose. The sequence was obtained from an adult who received the AZD1222 COVID-19 vaccine.

The CDR3 is CASSPDLRGAFF. Written as DNA, the CDR3 is TGTGCCAGCAGCCCTGACCTCAGGGGTGCTTTCTTC. This chain joins TRBV7-9 and TRBJ2-1, with D possibly being TRBD1 (6 bases). The CDR3 covers 12 residues. The germline gives CDR1 SEHNR, CDR2 FQNEAQ (reference sequence). Trimming removed 5 bases at V and 16 bases at J, with 18 bases between.